The clone carrying this T cell receptor beta chain was picked up a small number of times. Its target is not known. This entry comes from a study of T cell repertoires in cytomegalovirus infection. TCRdb itself ran the reads through MiXCR, one entry per CDR3 protein. The sample has about 830,000 distinct CDR3 sequences, 30% to 35% seen once; the top ten hold about an eighth. The source material was cultured CD8+ T cells from PBMCs, sampled from culture after CMV antigen stimulation. The sequence came from a human donor in good health (CMV status not recorded). Some clones in this sample may be carry-over from other donors' samples.

The CDR3 DNA reads as TGTGCCAGTAGTCTACAGGGGCTGCCCTACAATGAGCAGTTCTTC. Residues: CASSLQGLPYNEQFF. The chain has TRBV19 and TRBJ2-1, with 7 bases aligning to TRBD1. The CDR3 has 15 residues. J gave up 2 bases and V 5 bases, and 6 bases lay outside the gene matches. Looked up from germline, CDR1 is LNHDA and CDR2 is SQIVND (reference sequence).